This TCR beta chain is drawn from a study of identical twins. Findings and caveats of the study: Within monozygotic twins, out-of-frame TCR alpha sharing was underestimated by the models. There is a chance that invariant MAIT and iNKT cells partially muddied zero-insertion analyses. Twins' excess sharing was less marked for out-of-frame beta sequences.

Points on this clonotype: The antigen is not known.

V lost 4 bases and J 6 bases, leaving 22 bases between the germline ends. The CDR3 extends over 16 amino acids. With template switching, a universal primer site was added, and the cDNA carried unique molecular identifiers. TCRdb processed the 5' RACE reads anew with MiXCR; each CDR3 protein has one entry. Among hundreds of thousands of distinct CDR3 sequences listed, 9% to 15% were seen once. Separately, the same data were catalogued under a study of yellow fever vaccine responses in identical twins.

The source is a woman younger than 30 in good health. Material: PBMCs. The rearrangement uses TRBV12-3 or TRBV12-4 and TRBJ2-7; tentative D call: TRBD1 (6 bases). CDR3 coding DNA: TGTGCCAGCAGTTACGTCGCCGCCCAGGGGTATATCGAGCAGTACTTC. Translated, it gives CASSYVAAQGYIEQYF.